This T cell receptor beta chain was recorded in a study of blood T cell repertoires in COVID-19. Study-level background: COVID-19 samples from acute and convalescent phases originated in the United States, Italy and Spain. From T cells, B-cell-depleted T cells, or PBMCs came the material, which was cDNA or gDNA.

After removal of 6 bases from V and 0 bases from J, the junction contained 2 bases not matched to a gene. The CDR3 runs 15 residues. From germline, CDR1 is LNHDA and CDR2 SQIVND (reference sequence). Source study methods: Amplified reference gene primers provided the basis for estimating nucleated cell counts. The repertoire was sequenced with immunoSEQ multiplex PCR; TCRdb's copy has only in-frame clones and lacks some. V and J calls and clone size follow that table, whereas D and trimming were derived from the DNA. The table includes 150,000 or so clones, about 83% detected once. The receptor was isolated from a human donor in a cohort sampled during active COVID-19. The gene calls are TRBV19 and TRBJ2-2; 9 bases map to TRBD1. The sample was peripheral blood. DNA of the CDR3: TGTGCCAGTAGGAGGGACAGGGCGAACACCGGGGAGCTGTTTTTT. Protein product: CASRRDRANTGELFF.